Following are 13 T cell receptor beta chains from one sample sequenced in a study of cytomegalovirus exposure and HLA in healthy donors. Clones were sequenced by immunoSEQ multiplex PCR, and TCRdb holds only the in-frame ones, with some missing. Here the sample spans under 200,000 clones, about 86% being singletons. The sample was PBMCs. The origin of the receptors is a woman aged 25-40 years in good health and CMV-seronegative.

The V and J genes are TRBV7-3 and TRBJ1-3; D uncertain. Deletions cut 5 bases from V and 4 bases from J, with 15 bases between. The CDR3 covers 15 residues. Germline CDR1 is SGHTA and CDR2 is FQGTGA. CDR3: CASSHVNKSGNTIYF. DNA of the CDR3: TGTGCCAGCAGCCATGTAAACAAAAGCGGAAACACCATATATTTT.

The genes are TRBV4-3 and TRBJ1-5, with a possible D match to TRBD1 (5 bases). V lost 4 bases and J 0 bases, leaving 16 bases between the germline ends. The germline V gene has CDR1 LGHNA and CDR2 YSLEER. The CDR3 has 17 amino acids. The CDR3 is CASSRRWGGDSNQPQHF. The CDR3 region has the DNA TGCGCCAGCAGCCGCCGGTGGGGGGGAGATAGCAATCAGCCCCAGCATTTT.

The rearrangement uses TRBV5-4 and TRBJ1-2; 10 bases map to TRBD1. The CDR3 totals 18 residues. Germline V lookup: CDR1 SGHNT, CDR2 YYREEE (reference sequence). Germline trimming cut 6 bases from V and 5 bases from J; bases unmatched to any gene: 19. The CDR3 DNA follows: TGTGCCAGCATCTCCGACTTAGGACAGGGGGGTCGGCCTTATGGCTACACCTTC. Residues: CASISDLGQGGRPYGYTF.

The chain recombines TRBV27 with TRBJ1-1, with D uncertain. CDR1 and CDR2 (germline): MNHEY, SMNVEV (reference sequence). With 4 bases removed from V and 11 bases from J, the gap between germline ends came to 11 bases. This CDR3 contains 11 residues. CDR3 loop: CASSSVREAFF. The CDR3 DNA is TGTGCCAGCAGTTCCGTTCGTGAGGCTTTCTTT.

J is TRBJ2-1 and V is TRBV5-8; 9 nucleotides match TRBD1. With V trimmed by 3 bases and J by 6 bases, 10 bases remained unmatched. The CDR3 loop spans 16 amino acids. Germline CDR1 is SGHTS and CDR2 is YDEGEE. For the CDR3, the DNA is TGTGCCAGCAGCTGGCTGAGAGACAGGGGGATCAATGAGCAGTTCTTC. Residues: CASSWLRDRGINEQFF.

The genes are TRBV5-1 and TRBJ1-2; D unclear. CDR1 and CDR2 (germline): SGHRS, YFSETQ. The CDR3 length is 13 residues. V was clipped by 4 bases and J by 4 bases, with 11 bases between them. In DNA form, the CDR3 reads TGCGCCAGCAGCGCCGGGAATCTCTATGGCTACACCTTC. It is translated as CASSAGNLYGYTF.

The chain is built from TRBV11-2 and TRBJ2-1; 12 positions agree with TRBD2. The CDR3 covers 16 residues. After removal of 5 bases from V and 3 bases from J, the junction contained 5 bases not matched to a gene. CDR1 is SGHAT, CDR2 FQNNGV, per germline. CDR3 sequence: CASSERLAGVYNEQFF. CDR3 DNA sequence: TGTGCCAGCAGCGAGAGACTAGCGGGAGTCTACAATGAGCAGTTCTTC.

This clone was picked up a small number of times. The chain couples TRBV5-4 to TRBJ2-7; D may be TRBD1 (6 bases). Germline CDR1 is SGHNT and CDR2 is YYREEE (reference sequence). This CDR3 is 14 amino acids long. The germline V and J ends were trimmed by 1 base and 1 base, with 9 bases remaining between them. CDR3 DNA sequence: TGTGCCAGCAGCTTGTGGCAGGGGTCCTACGAGCAGTACTTC. Its translation is CASSLWQGSYEQYF.

This chain links TRBV27 with TRBJ2-1, with D unresolved. This CDR3 has 14 residues. The V and J ends lost 0 bases and 6 bases respectively, with 9 bases between them. Germline assignment: CDR1 MNHEY and CDR2 SMNVEV (reference sequence). The CDR3 nucleotides are TGTGCCAGCAGTTTATCGATCGGTCTCAATGAGCAGTTCTTC. Translation: CASSLSIGLNEQFF.

This chain uses TRBV7-2 with TRBJ2-1; 14 bases are shared with TRBD2. There are 17 residues in the CDR3. From germline, CDR1 is SGHTA and CDR2 FQGNSA. The junction had 9 bases not matched to a gene; V was cut back by 5 bases and J by 6 bases. CDR3 DNA sequence: TGTGCCAGCAGCGGGCGTGGACTAGCGGGGGGCCTCAATGAGCAGTTCTTC. Its protein product is CASSGRGLAGGLNEQFF.

The chain is built from TRBV9 and TRBJ2-5, with unresolved D. This CDR3 comprises 14 residues. CDR1 SGDLS and CDR2 YYNGEE come from the germline V gene. V lost 4 bases and J 4 bases, leaving 14 bases between the germline ends. The CDR3 is CASSPTSLLETQYF. The DNA of the CDR3 is TGTGCCAGCAGCCCTACAAGTCTCCTAGAGACCCAGTACTTC.

V usage is TRBV29-1 and J usage is TRBJ2-7; 7 bases map to TRBD1. CDR3 length: 14 amino acids. Germline V gene lookup returns CDR1 SQVTM and CDR2 ANQGSEA. The V and J ends lost 3 bases and 1 base, in that order; junction bases with no gene match: 6. The CDR3: CSVEDRRTSYEQYF. In nucleotides, the CDR3 is TGCAGCGTTGAGGACAGGAGAACATCCTACGAGCAGTACTTC.

The chain couples TRBV5-6 to TRBJ1-5, with 7 bases matching TRBD1. Trimming cost V 4 bases and J 5 bases; bases outside gene matches: 3. The CDR3 consists of 13 residues. Germline V gene data show CDR1 as SGHDT and CDR2 as YYEEEE. In DNA form, the CDR3 reads TGTGCCAGCAGCAAGGGACAGTATCAGCCCCAGCATTTT. Its translation is CASSKGQYQPQHF.